Presented here are 21 T cell receptor beta chains from one specimen sequenced in a study of T-cell memory formation after mild COVID-19. TCRdb re-called the 5' RACE reads with MiXCR, one entry per CDR3 protein. Altogether roughly 300,000 distinct CDR3 sequences are present, approximately 8% being singletons, with the ten largest covering roughly 23%. Sequencing used PBMCs or a T cell subset sorted from them (not recorded which). These receptors were obtained from a man aged 18 to 35 who had mild COVID-19 (a few samples of this study predate the infection). Cell type and time point are not known.

This chain uses TRBV9 with TRBJ1-3, with D possibly matching TRBD1 (6 bases). Germline loops: CDR1 SGDLS, CDR2 YYNGEE. V was clipped by 2 bases and J by 4 bases, with 19 bases between them. The CDR3 spans 17 residues. The CDR3 region has the DNA TGTGCCAGCAGCGTGAGAGGGGGTCGGCGGGCCGGAAACACCATATATTTT. Residues: CASSVRGGRRAGNTIYF.

This clonotype was detected ten times or more. The V and J genes are TRBV15 and TRBJ2-3, with a possible D match to TRBD2 (5 bases). Germline V CDR1 and CDR2: LNHNV, YYDKDF (reference sequence). V gave up 0 bases and J gave up 2 bases, with 12 bases separating them. This CDR3 comprises 16 residues. The CDR3 loop is CATSRDEGRVTDTQYF. The CDR3 nucleotides read TGTGCCACCAGCAGAGATGAAGGGAGAGTCACAGATACGCAGTATTTT.

The chain links TRBV4-1 to TRBJ1-1, with 12 positions matching TRBD1. Germline trimming cut 4 bases from V and 5 bases from J; bases unmatched to any gene: 5. Germline lookup yields CDR1 MGHRA and CDR2 YSYEKL. This CDR3 has 15 residues. DNA for the CDR3: TGCGCCAGCAGCCCGGGGGACAGGGGGCGGACTGAAGCTTTCTTT. Translation gives CASSPGDRGRTEAFF.

This clonotype has a count of ten or more. The chain employs TRBV5-1 and TRBJ2-7, with a tentative D call TRBD2 (5 bases). The length of the CDR3 is 13 residues. Germline CDR1 SGHRS, CDR2 YFSETQ. V was trimmed by 4 bases and J by 5 bases, leaving 13 bases between them. The CDR3 reads CASSHPTRNEQYF. The CDR3 DNA reads as TGCGCCAGCAGCCATCCCACTAGGAACGAGCAGTACTTC.

The V gene is TRBV10-1, the J gene TRBJ2-7; unclear D gene. The germline CDR1 and CDR2 sequences are WNHNN and SYGVQD (reference sequence). V was clipped by 2 bases and J by 3 bases, with 8 bases between them. The CDR3 has 13 amino acids. The CDR3 DNA sequence: TGCGCCAGCAGTGAGGAGACGTTCTACGAGCAGTACGTC. It codes for CASSEETFYEQYV.

The chain couples TRBV9 to TRBJ2-2; 8 bases match TRBD2. Per germline, CDR1 SGDLS and CDR2 YYNGEE. This CDR3 has 14 residues. After removal of 2 bases from V and 6 bases from J, the junction contained 3 bases not matched to a gene. CDR3 sequence reads: CASSVGGGSGELFF. The DNA of the CDR3 is TGTGCCAGCAGCGTGGGCGGGGGGTCCGGGGAGCTGTTTTTT.

The rearrangement joins TRBV7-2 to TRBJ2-5; 7 bases map to TRBD1. Germline V CDR1 and CDR2: SGHTA, FQGNSA. V dropped 2 bases and J dropped 4; count of bases not matched to a gene: 7. This CDR3 contains 15 residues. The CDR3 DNA sequence: TGTGCCAGCAGCTTAAGGGGATCAGGGGGAGAGACCCAGTACTTC. This encodes CASSLRGSGGETQYF.

This clonotype was counted only a few times. This chain links TRBV9 with TRBJ2-7, with 7 bases that match TRBD2. V lost 4 bases to trimming and J lost 7 bases; unmatched junction nucleotides: 11. Germline CDR1 SGDLS, CDR2 YYNGEE. The length of the CDR3 is 14 residues. The CDR3 loop reads CASSPPGGKWEQYF. In DNA form, the CDR3 reads TGTGCCAGCAGCCCTCCGGGGGGAAAATGGGAGCAGTACTTC.

This clonotype came up many times. V is TRBV20-1 and J is TRBJ1-2; D uncertain. This CDR3 has 11 amino acids. The germline V gene encodes CDR1 DFQATT and CDR2 SNEGSKA (reference sequence). Trimming took 4 bases from V and 6 from J, leaving 9 bases between them. The CDR3 spells CSANDGNGYTF. The DNA for the CDR3 is TGCAGTGCTAATGACGGGAATGGCTACACCTTC.

This clonotype has a handful of counts. V gene TRBV7-3 combines with J gene TRBJ1-5, with D perhaps TRBD1 (6 bases). The V gene's germline CDR1 is SGHTA and CDR2 FQGTGA. The V end was cut by 5 bases, the J end by 7 bases, with 18 bases between. The CDR3 is 15 amino acids. The CDR3 DNA reads TGTGCCAGCAGCCTGTATTACAGGGTCAGCCAGCCCCAGCATTTT. Translation: CASSLYYRVSQPQHF.

This clonotype has just a few counts. This chain joins TRBV6-2 or TRBV6-3 and TRBJ2-1, with D possibly matching TRBD2 (6 bases). Germline values: CDR1 MNHEY, CDR2 SVGEGT. With 2 bases removed from V and 8 bases from J, the gap between germline ends came to 19 bases. CDR3 length equals 16 residues. The DNA of the CDR3 is TGTGCCAGCAGTTACCCCGGGGACTTTTACGTCCATGAGCAGTTCTTC. It translates to CASSYPGDFYVHEQFF.

In this sample, this clonotype turned up a few times. Germline and junction disagree at one end, which may indicate a read error. The chain employs TRBV20-1 and TRBJ1-2, with D unresolved. The CDR3 contains 14 residues. From germline, CDR1 is DFQATT and CDR2 SNEGSKA (reference sequence). The CDR3 DNA reads as TGCAGTGCTAGAGACCTCCCGGCTGCTTCGGCCCCACCTTTC. Translation: CSARDLPAASAPPF.

This clonotype was counted a few times. The V call is TRBV12-3 or TRBV12-4, the J call TRBJ2-5; TRBD1 is a possible D gene (6 bases). The V and J ends lost 6 bases and 5 bases respectively, with 13 bases between them. The CDR3 consists of 13 residues. For the CDR3, the DNA is TGTGCCAGCAGCGCAGGGGTCTGGGAGACCCAGTACTTC. This gives the protein CASSAGVWETQYF.

The chain is built from TRBV6-6 and TRBJ2-7; TRBD2 matches 11 bases. Germline V CDR1 and CDR2: MNHNY, SVGAGI (reference sequence). J gave up 2 bases and V 6 bases, and 9 bases lay outside the gene matches. This CDR3 is built from 16 residues. The DNA for the CDR3 is TGTGCCAGCAGCCCCTCGGGACTAGCGGTTACCTACGAGCAGTACGTC. Protein: CASSPSGLAVTYEQYV.

This clonotype was found a few times. The J gene is TRBJ2-7, the V gene TRBV7-2; the D call may be TRBD1 or TRBD2 (5 bases each). V shed 2 bases and J shed 0 bases, with 11 bases lying between them. Looked up from germline, CDR1 is SGHTA and CDR2 is FQGNSA. The CDR3 has 15 residues. The CDR3 DNA reads as TGTGCCAGCAGCTTACTGAGGGGCATCTCCTACGAGCAGTACTTC. This sequence encodes CASSLLRGISYEQYF.

This clonotype showed up just a few times. The rearrangement uses TRBV12-3 or TRBV12-4 and TRBJ2-3; the D gene is possibly TRBD1 (6 bases). Trimming removed 5 bases at V and 6 bases at J, with 12 bases between. This CDR3 is 13 amino acids long. The CDR3 sequence is CASSPMTGDTQYF. The CDR3 DNA sequence: TGTGCCAGCAGTCCTATGACAGGTGATACGCAGTATTTT.

The chain uses TRBV29-1 and TRBJ2-3; 8 bases line up with TRBD1. J was trimmed by 3 bases and V by 7 bases; bases with no gene match: 6. The germline gives CDR1 SQVTM, CDR2 ANQGSEA. The CDR3 totals 13 residues. CDR3 bases: TGCAGCGCTCCGACAGGGGAGACAGATACGCAGTATTTT. Protein sequence: CSAPTGETDTQYF.

This clonotype has a handful of counts. The chain uses TRBV18 and TRBJ2-5; 10 bases are a match to TRBD1. CDR1 is KGHSH and CDR2 is LQKENI in the germline V gene. With V trimmed by 3 bases and J by 7 bases, 14 bases remained unmatched. The CDR3 totals 17 residues. The CDR3 spells CASSPATGGFAQRTQYF. CDR3 DNA sequence: TGTGCCAGCTCACCGGCGACAGGGGGCTTCGCCCAGCGGACCCAGTACTTC.

V gene TRBV12-3 or TRBV12-4 combines with J gene TRBJ1-1; 8 bases map to TRBD1. The CDR3 loop spans 17 amino acids. With 1 base clipped from V and 2 bases from J, the junction kept 9 bases outside the gene matches. The CDR3 here is CASSLGWTGTGNTEAFF. The CDR3 nucleotides are TGTGCCAGCAGTTTAGGATGGACAGGGACGGGTAACACTGAAGCTTTCTTT.

This clonotype turned up a few times. V and J are TRBV6-1 and TRBJ2-5; D gene ambiguous. Germline V gene data show CDR1 as MNHNS and CDR2 as SASEGT. The CDR3 totals 12 residues. Trimming cost V 4 bases and J 5 bases, with 8 bases left between them. The CDR3 region is CASSASTETQYF. The CDR3 coding sequence is TGTGCCAGCAGTGCCTCGACGGAGACCCAGTACTTC.

In this sample, this clonotype turned up a few times. The DNA of the CDR3 is TGTGCCAGCAGCCCGTTGACTAGCGGGGTCCCTTTGAGTAATGAGCAGTTCTTC. Amino acid sequence: CASSPLTSGVPLSNEQFF. This chain connects TRBV14 to TRBJ2-1; 11 nucleotides match TRBD2. Germline CDR1 and CDR2: SGHDN and FVKESK. This CDR3 region has 18 residues. Trimming removed 4 bases from V and 7 bases from J; junction bases left unmatched: 15.